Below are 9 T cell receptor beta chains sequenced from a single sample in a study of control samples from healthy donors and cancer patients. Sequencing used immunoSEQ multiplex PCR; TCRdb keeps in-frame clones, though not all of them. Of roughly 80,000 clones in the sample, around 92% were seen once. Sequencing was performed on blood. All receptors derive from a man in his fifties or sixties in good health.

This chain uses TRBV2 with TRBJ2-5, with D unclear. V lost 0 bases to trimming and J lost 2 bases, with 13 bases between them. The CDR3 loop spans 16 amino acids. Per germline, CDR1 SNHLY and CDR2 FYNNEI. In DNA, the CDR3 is TGTGCCAGCAGTGAAGCTTCGACTGGGCTTCAAGAGACCCAGTACTTC. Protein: CASSEASTGLQETQYF.

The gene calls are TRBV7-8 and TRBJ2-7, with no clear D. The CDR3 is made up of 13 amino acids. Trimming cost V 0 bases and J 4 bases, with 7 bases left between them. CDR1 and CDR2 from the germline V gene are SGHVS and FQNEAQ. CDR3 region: CASSLAQKYEQYF. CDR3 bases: TGTGCCAGCAGCTTAGCCCAGAAGTACGAGCAGTACTTC.

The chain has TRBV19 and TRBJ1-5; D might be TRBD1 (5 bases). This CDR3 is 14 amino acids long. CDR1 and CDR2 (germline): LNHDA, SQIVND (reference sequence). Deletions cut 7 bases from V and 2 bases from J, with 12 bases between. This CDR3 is CASNQGEGNQPQHF. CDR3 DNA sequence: TGTGCCAGTAATCAGGGAGAGGGCAATCAGCCCCAGCATTTT.

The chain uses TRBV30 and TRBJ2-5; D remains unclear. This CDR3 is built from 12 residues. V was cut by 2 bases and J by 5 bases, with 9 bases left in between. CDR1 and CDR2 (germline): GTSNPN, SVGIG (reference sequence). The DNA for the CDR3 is TGTGCCTGGAGTTCCAGGCAGGAGACCCAGTACTTC. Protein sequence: CAWSSRQETQYF.

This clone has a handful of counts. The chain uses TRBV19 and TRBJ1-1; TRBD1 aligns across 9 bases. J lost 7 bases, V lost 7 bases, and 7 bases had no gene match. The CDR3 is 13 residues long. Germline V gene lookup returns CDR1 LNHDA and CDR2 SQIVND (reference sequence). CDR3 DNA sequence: TGTGCCAGTAAACAGGGGGCGCTGTTTGAAGCTTTCTTT. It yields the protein CASKQGALFEAFF.

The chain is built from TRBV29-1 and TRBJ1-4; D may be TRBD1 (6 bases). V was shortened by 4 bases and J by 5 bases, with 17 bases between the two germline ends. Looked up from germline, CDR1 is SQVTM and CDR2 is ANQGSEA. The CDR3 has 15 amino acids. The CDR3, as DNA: TGCAGCGTTGTTGGGGCCCCGGGGGCAAATGAAAAACTGTTTTTT. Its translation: CSVVGAPGANEKLFF.

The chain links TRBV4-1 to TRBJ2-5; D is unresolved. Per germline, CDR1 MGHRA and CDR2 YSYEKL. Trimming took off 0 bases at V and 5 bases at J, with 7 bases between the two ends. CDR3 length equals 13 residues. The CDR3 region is CASSQDPWETQYF. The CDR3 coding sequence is TGCGCCAGCAGCCAAGATCCGTGGGAGACCCAGTACTTC.

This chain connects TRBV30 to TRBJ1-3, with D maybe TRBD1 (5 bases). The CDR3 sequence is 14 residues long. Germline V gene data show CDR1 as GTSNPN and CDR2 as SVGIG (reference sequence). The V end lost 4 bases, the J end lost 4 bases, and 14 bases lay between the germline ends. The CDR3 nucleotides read TGTGCCTGGACCATCGGGACCTCGGGAAACACCATATATTTT. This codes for CAWTIGTSGNTIYF.

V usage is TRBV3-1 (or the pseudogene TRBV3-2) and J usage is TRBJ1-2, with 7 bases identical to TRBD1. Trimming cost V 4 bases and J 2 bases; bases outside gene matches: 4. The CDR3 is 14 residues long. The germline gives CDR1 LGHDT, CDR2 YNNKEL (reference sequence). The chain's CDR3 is CASSPPGQNYGYTF. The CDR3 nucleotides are TGTGCCAGCAGCCCACCGGGACAGAACTATGGCTACACCTTC.